This TCR beta chain was sequenced during a study of post-analysis software for immune sequencing data. This clonotype was found a few times. Its antigen is as yet unknown. CDR1 and CDR2 from the germline V gene are SGHAT and FQNNGV. This CDR3 spans 15 amino acids. V shed 2 bases and J 4 bases; nucleotides not matched to a gene: 7. Unique molecular identifiers were built into the TCR beta cDNA libraries. TCRdb reanalysed the PCR reads using MiXCR and keeps one entry per CDR3 protein. The sample holds 600,000 to 750,000 distinct CDR3 sequences; 55% to 60% are singletons and the top ten take over 9%. The study, taken as a whole, reports: In patients, TRBV5-6, TRBV5-1 and TRBV20-1 belonged to several TRBV segments found more frequently than in controls.

The chain combines TRBV11-2 with TRBJ2-5; 7 nucleotides align to TRBD2. The source of this sequence is a girl aged 2 to 10 with multiple sclerosis. The specimen sequenced was blood. CDR3 amino acids: CASSLSPSGGETQYF. The DNA for the CDR3 is TGTGCCAGCAGCTTAAGCCCCTCGGGGGGAGAGACCCAGTACTTC.